This T cell receptor (beta chain) is from a study of blood T cells in healthy people across ages. A second PCR of about 7 to 12 cycles used a sample-barcoded 5' primer and a J-beta primer mix. TCRdb analysed the 5' RACE reads with MiXCR anew, one entry per CDR3 protein. The repertoire consists of around 870,000 distinct CDR3 sequences, with 25% to 30% occurring once and the leading ten covering roughly 17%. The CDR3 consists of 13 residues. The junction had 4 bases not matched to a gene; V was cut back by 3 bases and J by 10 bases. The source material was blood. This receptor was taken from a woman of 80 years or more in good health. This chain joins TRBV12-3 or TRBV12-4 and TRBJ2-1; 9 bases agree with TRBD1. CDR3 sequence: CASSFTGGVEQFF. The DNA of the CDR3 is TGTGCCAGCAGTTTCACAGGGGGCGTAGAGCAGTTCTTC.